Described below is a single TCR beta chain sequence and its context. Its antigen is not known. Trimming took 2 bases from V and 6 from J; bases not matched to a gene: 6. CDR1 SGHVS and CDR2 FNYEAQ come from the germline V gene. CDR3 size: 15 residues. Using immunoSEQ multiplex PCR, the repertoire was profiled, and TCRdb retains in-frame clones only, with some absent. The sample lists about 2 million clones; roughly 94% were seen once. This entry belongs to a study of shared clonotypes between healthy human individuals. Study conclusions and caveats: Even with large depth, rarefaction showed that sorted-subset sequencing was incomplete. The study found roughly 5.3% of naive CD4 clonotypes shared across several donors. A small donor pool kept down the genetic and exposure-history diversity that was represented. When compared with the clonotypes that were shared by all four sorted-subset donors, the non-shared clonotypes turned out to have lower generation probabilities.

Specimen: naive CD4+ T cells sorted from blood. The subset is: CD45RA+ positively selected. The chain has TRBV7-6 and TRBJ2-7; 11 nucleotides match TRBD2. This TCR was sampled from a man between 18 and 29 years old in good health. The CDR3 nucleotides are TGTGCCAGCAGCTTATTGGGCACTAGCGGGGGCGAGCAGTACTTC. Its protein is CASSLLGTSGGEQYF.